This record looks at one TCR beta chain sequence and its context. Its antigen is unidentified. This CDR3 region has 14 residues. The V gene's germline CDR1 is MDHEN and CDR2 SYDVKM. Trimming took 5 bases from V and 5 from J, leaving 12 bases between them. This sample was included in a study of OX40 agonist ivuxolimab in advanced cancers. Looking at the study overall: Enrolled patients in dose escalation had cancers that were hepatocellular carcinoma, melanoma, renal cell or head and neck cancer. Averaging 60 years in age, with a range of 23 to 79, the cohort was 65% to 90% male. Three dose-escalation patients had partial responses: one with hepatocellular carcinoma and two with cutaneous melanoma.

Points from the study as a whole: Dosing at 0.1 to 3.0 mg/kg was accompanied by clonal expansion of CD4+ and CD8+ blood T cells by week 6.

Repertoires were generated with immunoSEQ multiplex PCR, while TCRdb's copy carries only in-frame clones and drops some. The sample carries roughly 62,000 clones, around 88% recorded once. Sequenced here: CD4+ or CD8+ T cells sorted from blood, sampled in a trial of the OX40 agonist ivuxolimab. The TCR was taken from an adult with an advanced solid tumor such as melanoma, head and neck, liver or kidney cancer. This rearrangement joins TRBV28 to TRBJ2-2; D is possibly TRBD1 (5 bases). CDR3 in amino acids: CASSLGRRTGELFF. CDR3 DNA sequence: TGTGCCAGCAGTCTGGGGCGCAGAACCGGGGAGCTGTTTTTT.